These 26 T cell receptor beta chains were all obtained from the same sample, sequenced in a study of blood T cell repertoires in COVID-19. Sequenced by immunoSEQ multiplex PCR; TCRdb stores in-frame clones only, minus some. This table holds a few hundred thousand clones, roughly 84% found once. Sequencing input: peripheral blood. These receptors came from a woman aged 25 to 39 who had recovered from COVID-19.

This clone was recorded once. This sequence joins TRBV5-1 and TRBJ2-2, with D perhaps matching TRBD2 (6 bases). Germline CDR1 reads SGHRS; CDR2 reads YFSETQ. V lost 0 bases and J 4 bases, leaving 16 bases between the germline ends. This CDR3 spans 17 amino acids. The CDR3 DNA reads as TGCGCCAGCAGCTTGGCGGGAGCGTATTCGAGCACCGGGGAGCTGTTTTTT. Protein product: CASSLAGAYSSTGELFF.

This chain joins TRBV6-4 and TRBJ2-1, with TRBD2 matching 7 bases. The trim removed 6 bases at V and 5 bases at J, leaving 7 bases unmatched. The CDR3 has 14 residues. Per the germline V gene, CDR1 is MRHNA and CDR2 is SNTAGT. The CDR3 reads CASRGPGLNNEQFF. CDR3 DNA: TGTGCCAGCAGGGGACCGGGACTAAACAATGAGCAGTTCTTC.

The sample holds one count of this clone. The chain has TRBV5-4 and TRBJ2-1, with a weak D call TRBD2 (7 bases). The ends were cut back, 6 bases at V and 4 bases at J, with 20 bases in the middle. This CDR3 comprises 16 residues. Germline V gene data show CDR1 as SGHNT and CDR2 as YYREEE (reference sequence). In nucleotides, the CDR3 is TGTGCCAGCACCAAAGGGGGAGGGCCACCGTACAATGAGCAGTTCTTC. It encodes CASTKGGGPPYNEQFF.

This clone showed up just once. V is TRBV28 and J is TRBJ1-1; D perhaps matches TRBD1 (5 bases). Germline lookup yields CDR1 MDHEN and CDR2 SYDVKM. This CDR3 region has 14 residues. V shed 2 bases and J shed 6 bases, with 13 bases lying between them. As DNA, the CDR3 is TGTGCCAGCAGTTTAATTTTCGGGGGACCTGAAGCTTTCTTT. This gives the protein CASSLIFGGPEAFF.

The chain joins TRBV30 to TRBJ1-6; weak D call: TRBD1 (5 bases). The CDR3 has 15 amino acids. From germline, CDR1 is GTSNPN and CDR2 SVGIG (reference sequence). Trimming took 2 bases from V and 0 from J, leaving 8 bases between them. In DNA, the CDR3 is TGTGCCTGGAGTCAGGGAGGCTCCTATAATTCACCCCTCCACTTT. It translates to CAWSQGGSYNSPLHF.

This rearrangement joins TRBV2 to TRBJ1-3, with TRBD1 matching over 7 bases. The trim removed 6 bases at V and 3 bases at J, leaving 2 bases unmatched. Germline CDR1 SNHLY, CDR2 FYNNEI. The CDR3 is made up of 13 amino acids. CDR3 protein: CASRGQIGNTIYF. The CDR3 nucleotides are TGTGCCAGCAGGGGACAGATTGGAAACACCATATATTTT.

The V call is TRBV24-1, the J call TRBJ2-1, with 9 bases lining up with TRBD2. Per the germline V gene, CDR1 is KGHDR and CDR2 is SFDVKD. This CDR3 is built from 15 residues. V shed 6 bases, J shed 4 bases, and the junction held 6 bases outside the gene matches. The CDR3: CATSPGGRGYNEQFF. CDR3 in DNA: TGTGCCACCAGTCCGGGCGGGAGGGGATACAATGAGCAGTTCTTC.

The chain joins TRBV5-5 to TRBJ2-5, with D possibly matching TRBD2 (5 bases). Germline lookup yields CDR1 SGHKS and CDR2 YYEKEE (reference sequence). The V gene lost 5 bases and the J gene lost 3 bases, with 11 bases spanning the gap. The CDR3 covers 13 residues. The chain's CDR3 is CASSLPGEETQYF. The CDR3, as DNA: TGTGCCAGCAGTTTGCCCGGGGAAGAGACCCAGTACTTC. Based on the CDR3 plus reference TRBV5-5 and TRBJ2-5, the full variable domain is DAGVTQSPTHLIKTRGQQVTLRCSPISGHKSVSWYQQVLGQGPQFIFQYYEKEERGRGNFPDRFSARQFPNYSSELNVNALLLGDSALYLCASSLPGEETQYFGPGTRLLVL.

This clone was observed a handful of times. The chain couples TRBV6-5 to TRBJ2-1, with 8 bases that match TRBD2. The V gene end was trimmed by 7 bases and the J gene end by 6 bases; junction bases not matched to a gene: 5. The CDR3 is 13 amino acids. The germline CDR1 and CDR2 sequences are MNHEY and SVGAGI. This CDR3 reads CASNPGGLNEQFF. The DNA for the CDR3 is TGTGCCAGCAATCCGGGAGGGCTCAATGAGCAGTTCTTC.

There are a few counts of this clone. CDR3 residues: CSARDRDSTNYGYTF. CDR3 sequence (DNA): TGCAGCGCTCGGGACAGGGACAGTACTAACTATGGCTACACCTTC. The J gene is TRBJ1-2, the V gene TRBV29-1; 9 bases line up with TRBD1. Germline V gene lookup returns CDR1 SQVTM and CDR2 ANQGSEA. V lost 7 bases to trimming and J lost 0 bases; unmatched junction nucleotides: 9. The CDR3 contains 15 residues.

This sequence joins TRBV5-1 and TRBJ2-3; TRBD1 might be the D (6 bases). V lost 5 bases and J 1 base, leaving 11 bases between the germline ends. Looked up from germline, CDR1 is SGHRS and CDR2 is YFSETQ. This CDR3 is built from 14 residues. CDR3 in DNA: TGCGCCAGCAGTCAGGGGATGGGCACAGATACGCAGTATTTT. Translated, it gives CASSQGMGTDTQYF.

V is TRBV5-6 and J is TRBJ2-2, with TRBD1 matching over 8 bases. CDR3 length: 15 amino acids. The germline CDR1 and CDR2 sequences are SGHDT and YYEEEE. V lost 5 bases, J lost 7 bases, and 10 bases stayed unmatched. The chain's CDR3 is CASRPNQGAGGELFF. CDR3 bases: TGTGCCAGCAGGCCCAACCAGGGGGCGGGCGGGGAGCTGTTTTTT.

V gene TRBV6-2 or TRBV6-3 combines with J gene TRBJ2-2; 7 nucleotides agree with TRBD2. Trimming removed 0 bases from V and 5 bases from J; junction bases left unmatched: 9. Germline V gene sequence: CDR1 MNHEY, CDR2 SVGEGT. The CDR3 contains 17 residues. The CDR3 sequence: CASSYSSGGSETGELFF. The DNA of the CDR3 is TGTGCCAGCAGTTACTCGTCGGGCGGGAGTGAAACCGGGGAGCTGTTTTTT.

This CDR3 reads CASSLSASGTDTQYF. CDR3 sequence (DNA): TGTGCCAGCAGCTTAAGTGCTAGCGGCACAGATACGCAGTATTTT. V gene TRBV7-2 combines with J gene TRBJ2-3; a possible D gene is TRBD2 (6 bases). V lost 2 bases and J lost 1, with 10 bases in between. CDR3 size: 15 residues. Germline V gene data show CDR1 as SGHTA and CDR2 as FQGNSA. The full variable domain, in which reference TRBV7-2 and TRBJ2-3 provide the parts outside the CDR3, is GAGVSQSPSNKVTEKGKDVELRCDPISGHTALYWYRQSLGQGLEFLIYFQGNSAPDKSGLPSDRFSAERTGGSVSTLTIQRTQQEDSAVYLCASSLSASGTDTQYFGPGTRLTVL.

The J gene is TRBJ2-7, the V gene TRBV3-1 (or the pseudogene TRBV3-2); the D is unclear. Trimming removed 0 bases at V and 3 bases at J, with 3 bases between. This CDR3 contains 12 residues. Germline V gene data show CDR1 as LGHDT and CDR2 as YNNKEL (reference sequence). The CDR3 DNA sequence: TGTGCCAGCAGCCAAGATAGCTACGAGCAGTACTTC. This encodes CASSQDSYEQYF.

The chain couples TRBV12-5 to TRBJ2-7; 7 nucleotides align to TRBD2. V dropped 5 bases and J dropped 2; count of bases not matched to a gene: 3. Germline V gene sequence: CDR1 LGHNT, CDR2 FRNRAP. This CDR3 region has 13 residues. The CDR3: CASGPREPYEQYF. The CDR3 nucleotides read TGTGCTAGTGGTCCGCGGGAGCCCTACGAGCAGTACTTC.

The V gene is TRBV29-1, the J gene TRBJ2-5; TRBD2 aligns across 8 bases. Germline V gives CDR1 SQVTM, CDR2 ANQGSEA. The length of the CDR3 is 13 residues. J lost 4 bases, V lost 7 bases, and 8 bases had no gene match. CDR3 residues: CSALGGLGETQYF. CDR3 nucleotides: TGCAGCGCCCTGGGGGGACTAGGAGAGACCCAGTACTTC.

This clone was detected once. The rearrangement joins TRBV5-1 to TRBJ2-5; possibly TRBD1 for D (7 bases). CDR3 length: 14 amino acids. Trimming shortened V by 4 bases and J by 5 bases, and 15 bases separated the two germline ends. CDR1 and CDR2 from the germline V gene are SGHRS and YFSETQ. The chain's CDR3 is CASSRKGGQETQYF. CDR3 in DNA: TGCGCCAGCAGCCGGAAGGGGGGACAGGAGACCCAGTACTTC.

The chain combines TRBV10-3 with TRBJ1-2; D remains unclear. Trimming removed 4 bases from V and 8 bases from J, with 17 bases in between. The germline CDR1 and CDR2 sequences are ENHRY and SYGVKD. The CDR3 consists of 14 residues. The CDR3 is CAISGSGVSGGYTF. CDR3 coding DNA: TGTGCCATCAGTGGGTCAGGAGTTAGTGGAGGCTACACCTTC.

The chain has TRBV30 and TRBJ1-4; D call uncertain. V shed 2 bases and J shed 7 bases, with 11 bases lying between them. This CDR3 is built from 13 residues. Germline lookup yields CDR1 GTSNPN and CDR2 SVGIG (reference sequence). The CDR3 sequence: CAWSRGLGEKLFF. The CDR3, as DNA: TGTGCCTGGAGTAGAGGGCTTGGTGAAAAACTGTTTTTT.

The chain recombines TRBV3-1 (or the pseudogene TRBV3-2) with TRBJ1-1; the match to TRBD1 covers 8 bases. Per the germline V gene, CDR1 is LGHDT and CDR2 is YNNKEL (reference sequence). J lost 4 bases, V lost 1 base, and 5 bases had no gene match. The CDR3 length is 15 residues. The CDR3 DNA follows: TGTGCCAGCAGCCAAGGGCCGGACAGGGCCACTGAAGCTTTCTTT. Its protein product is CASSQGPDRATEAFF.

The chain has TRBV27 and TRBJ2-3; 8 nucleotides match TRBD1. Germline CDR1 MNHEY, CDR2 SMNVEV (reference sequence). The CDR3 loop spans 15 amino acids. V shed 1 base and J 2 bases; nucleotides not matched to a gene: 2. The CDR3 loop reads CASSLYQGATDTQYF. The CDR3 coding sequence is TGTGCCAGCAGTTTATATCAGGGGGCCACAGATACGCAGTATTTT.

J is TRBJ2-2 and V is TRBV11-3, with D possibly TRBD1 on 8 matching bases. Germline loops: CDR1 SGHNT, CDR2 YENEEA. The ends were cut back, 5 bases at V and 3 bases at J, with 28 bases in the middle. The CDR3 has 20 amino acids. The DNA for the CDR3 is TGTGCCAGCAGCCCACTACAGGGGGGCGTGGGAGCGGGATACACCGGGGAGCTGTTTTTT. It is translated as CASSPLQGGVGAGYTGELFF.

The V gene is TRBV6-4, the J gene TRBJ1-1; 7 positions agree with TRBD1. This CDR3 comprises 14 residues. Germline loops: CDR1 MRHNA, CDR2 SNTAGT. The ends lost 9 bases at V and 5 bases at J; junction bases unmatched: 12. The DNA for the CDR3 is TGTGCCAGTCGCAACCGGGACAGTGCGACTGAAGCTTTCTTT. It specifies CASRNRDSATEAFF.

The CDR3 loop reads CASSPPWPRTDTQYF. The CDR3 DNA follows: TGTGCCAGCTCACCACCGTGGCCTCGCACAGATACGCAGTATTTT. This sequence joins TRBV18 and TRBJ2-3; D gene unclear. The germline V gene has CDR1 KGHSH and CDR2 LQKENI. Trimming removed 0 bases at V and 1 base at J, with 8 bases between. The CDR3 sequence is 15 residues long. The whole variable domain, filled in from reference TRBV18 and TRBJ2-3, reads NAGVMQNPRHLVRRRGQEARLRCSPMKGHSHVYWYRQLPEEGLKFMVYLQKENIIDESGMPKERFSAEFPKEGPSILRIQQVVRGDSAAYFCASSPPWPRTDTQYFGPGTRLTVL.

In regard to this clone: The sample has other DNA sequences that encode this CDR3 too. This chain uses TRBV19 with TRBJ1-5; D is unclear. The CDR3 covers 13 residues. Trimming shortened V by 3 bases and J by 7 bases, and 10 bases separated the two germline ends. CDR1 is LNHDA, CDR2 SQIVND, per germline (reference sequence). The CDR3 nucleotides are TGTGCCAGTAGTATCGGGGAGGAGCAGCCCCAGCATTTT. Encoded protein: CASSIGEEQPQHF.